This TCR beta chain was profiled in a study of PD-1 blockade in classical Hodgkin lymphoma. In the study overall: Patients were infused with nivolumab 3 mg/kg every 2 weeks.

Turning to this clone: Its cognate antigen is unknown.

Every patient had relapsed following autologous stem cell transplantation, and cohorts differed in brentuximab vedotin exposure. TCRdb keeps only in-frame clones here, not all; method: immunoSEQ multiplex PCR. The data hold 120,000 to 150,000 clones, with around 84% observed a single time. Germline-derived CDR1 and CDR2 are LNHDA and SQIVND (reference sequence). This CDR3 has 16 amino acids. Between the trimmed V and J ends, which lost 1 base and 4 bases, there was a span of 16 bases. Study results and limitations: Reported baseline diversity: healthy donors highest, relapsed/refractory patients lowest. Causes of the repertoire differences remain undefined, possibly disease activity or prior therapy.

The chain links TRBV19 to TRBJ1-1; weak D call: TRBD1 (5 bases). The sequenced sample was peripheral blood mononuclear cells (PBMCs), obtained before the second cycle of nivolumab. The receptor comes from a human donor with classical Hodgkin lymphoma. As DNA, the CDR3 is TGTGCCAGTAGTATAGGGGACCGGTATCCGGGCACTGAAGCTTTCTTT. It specifies CASSIGDRYPGTEAFF.